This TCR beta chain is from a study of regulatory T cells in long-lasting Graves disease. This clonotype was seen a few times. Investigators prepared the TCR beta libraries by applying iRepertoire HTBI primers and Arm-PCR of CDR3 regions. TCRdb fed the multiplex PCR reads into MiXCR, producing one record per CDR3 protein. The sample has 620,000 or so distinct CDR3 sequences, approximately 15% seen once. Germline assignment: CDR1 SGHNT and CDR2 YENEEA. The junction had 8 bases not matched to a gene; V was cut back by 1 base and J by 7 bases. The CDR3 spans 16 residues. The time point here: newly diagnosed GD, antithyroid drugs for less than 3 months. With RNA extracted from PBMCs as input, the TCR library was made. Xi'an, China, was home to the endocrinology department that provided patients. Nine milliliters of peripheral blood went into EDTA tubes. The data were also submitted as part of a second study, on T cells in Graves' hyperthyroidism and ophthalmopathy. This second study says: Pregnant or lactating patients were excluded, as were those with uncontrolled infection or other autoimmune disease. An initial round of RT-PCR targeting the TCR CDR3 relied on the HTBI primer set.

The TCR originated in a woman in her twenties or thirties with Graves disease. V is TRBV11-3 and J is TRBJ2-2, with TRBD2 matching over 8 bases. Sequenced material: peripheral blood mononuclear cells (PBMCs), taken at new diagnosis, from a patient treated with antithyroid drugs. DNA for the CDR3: TGTGCCAGCAGCTTAGGGTCGGGAGGGAGCGGCGGGGAGCTGTTTTTT. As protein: CASSLGSGGSGGELFF.